The 6 T cell receptor beta chains below come from one sample, sequenced in a study of monozygotic twins with cystic fibrosis. Using immunoSEQ multiplex PCR, the repertoire was profiled, and TCRdb retains in-frame clones only, with some absent. The sample holds 15,000 to 20,000 clones, approximately 96% seen once. Specimen: blood. All receptors come from a girl aged 2 to 9 with cystic fibrosis.

The rearrangement joins TRBV7-2 to TRBJ1-2; 9 nucleotides align to TRBD1. The CDR3 runs 16 residues. Germline CDR1 reads SGHTA; CDR2 reads FQGNSA. The V and J ends lost 3 bases and 4 bases, in that order; junction bases with no gene match: 9. CDR3 bases: TGTGCCAGCAGCTTGGGACAGGGCCCGAAAACCTATGGCTACACCTTC. Translation: CASSLGQGPKTYGYTF.

This chain links TRBV18 with TRBJ2-1, with TRBD1 matching over 9 bases. This CDR3 has 16 residues. V shed 3 bases, J shed 5 bases, and the junction held 8 bases outside the gene matches. Looked up from germline, CDR1 is KGHSH and CDR2 is LQKENI. In DNA form, the CDR3 reads TGTGCCAGCTCACCGGCGATGGGGACAGGGAACAATGAGCAGTTCTTC. This encodes CASSPAMGTGNNEQFF.

V is TRBV10-2 and J is TRBJ2-7; the D gene is possibly TRBD2 (7 bases). This CDR3 spans 15 amino acids. V lost 4 bases to trimming and J lost 4 bases, with 17 bases between them. Per germline, CDR1 WSHSY and CDR2 SAAADI. Here the CDR3 DNA reads TGCGCCAGCAGTGTGTGGGAGGGGACACTGTACGAGCAGTACTTC. Amino acid sequence: CASSVWEGTLYEQYF.

V gene TRBV7-2 combines with J gene TRBJ2-7; 10 bases line up with TRBD1. CDR3 length equals 15 residues. Germline trimming cut 4 bases from V and 3 bases from J; bases unmatched to any gene: 6. Germline lookup yields CDR1 SGHTA and CDR2 FQGNSA. DNA of the CDR3: TGTGCCAGCAGCTCCCCCGGACAGGGGGACTACGAGCAGTACTTC. Residues: CASSSPGQGDYEQYF.

V and J are TRBV30 and TRBJ1-2; no reliable D call. Germline loops: CDR1 GTSNPN, CDR2 SVGIG (reference sequence). V lost 3 bases and J 6 bases, leaving 11 bases between the germline ends. The CDR3 contains 12 residues. The CDR3 is CAWRGGGNGYTF. CDR3 DNA sequence: TGTGCCTGGAGGGGCGGCGGGAATGGCTACACCTTC. The variable domain in full, completed from reference TRBV30 and TRBJ1-2, reads SQTIHQWPATLVQPVGSPLSLECTVEGTSNPNLYWYRQAAGRGLQLLFYSVGIGQISSEVPQNLSASRPQDRQFILSSKKLLLSDSGFYLCAWRGGGNGYTFGSGTRLTVV.

The chain carries TRBV11-2 and TRBJ2-3, with D possibly TRBD1 on 5 matching bases. The V end lost 1 base, the J end lost 4 bases, and 18 bases lay between the germline ends. The CDR3 contains 17 residues. Germline V gene sequence: CDR1 SGHAT, CDR2 FQNNGV. The CDR3 is CASSLGYRQQSPDTQYF. The CDR3 nucleotides read TGTGCCAGCAGCTTAGGGTACAGGCAACAGTCCCCAGATACGCAGTATTTT.